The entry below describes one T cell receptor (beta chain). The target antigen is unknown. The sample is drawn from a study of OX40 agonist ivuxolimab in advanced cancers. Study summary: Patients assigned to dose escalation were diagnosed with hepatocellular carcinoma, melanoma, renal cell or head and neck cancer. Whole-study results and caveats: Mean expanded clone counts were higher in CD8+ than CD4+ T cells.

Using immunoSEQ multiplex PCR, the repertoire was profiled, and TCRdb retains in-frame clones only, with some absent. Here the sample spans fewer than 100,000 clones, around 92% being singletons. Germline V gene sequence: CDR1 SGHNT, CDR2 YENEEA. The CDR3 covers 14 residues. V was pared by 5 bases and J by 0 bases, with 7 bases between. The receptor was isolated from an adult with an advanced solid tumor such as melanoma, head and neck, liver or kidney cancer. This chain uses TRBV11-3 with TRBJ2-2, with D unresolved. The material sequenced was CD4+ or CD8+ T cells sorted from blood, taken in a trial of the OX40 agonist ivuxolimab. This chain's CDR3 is CASSLDSNTGELFF. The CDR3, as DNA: TGTGCCAGCAGCCTCGACTCGAACACCGGGGAGCTGTTTTTT.